A selection of T cell receptor beta chains follows, all from one sample in a study of blood T cell repertoires in COVID-19. Produced via immunoSEQ multiplex PCR; TCRdb's table is partial and in-frame only. There are about 140,000 clones in the sample; 85% to 90% occur only once, and around 11% lies in the top ten. The material sequenced was PBMCs or T cells enriched from blood (not recorded which). These receptors were collected from a man between 60 and 70 years old who had recovered from COVID-19. Each CDR3 is given with its conserved first and last residue. D genes are given only for firm matches. Rows give clone size only sometimes, using once, few, many, or a class for an expanded clone.

J	V	D	size	DNA	CDR3
TRBJ2-1	TRBV6-4	-	-	TGTGCCAGCAGACGACAGAGCTCCTACAATGAGCAGTTCTTC	CASRRQSSYNEQFF
TRBJ1-5	TRBV5-1	-	-	TGCGCCAGCAGCTTGGGGCAGGGCGCCAATCAGCCCCAGCATTTT	CASSLGQGANQPQHF
TRBJ1-3	TRBV6-1	TRBD1	-	TGTGCCAGCAGTGAGGGGGACAGGGCAAGAAACACCATATATTTT	CASSEGDRARNTIYF
TRBJ2-7	TRBV18	TRBD1	-	TGTGCCAGCTCCCCCGGGACAGGGGACGAGCAGTACTTC	CASSPGTGDEQYF
TRBJ2-1	TRBV5-5	-	-	TGTGCCAGCAGCTTGGGGGCAGGGGTCGGAGAGCAGTTCTTC	CASSLGAGVGEQFF
TRBJ2-7	TRBV2	-	-	TGTGCCAGCAGTGAAACCTCTAATAGCTACGAGCAGTACTTC	CASSETSNSYEQYF
TRBJ1-6	TRBV10-2	TRBD1	-	TGCGCCAGCACCGAGAACCCCGACAGGGGGAATTCACCCCTCCACTTT	CASTENPDRGNSPLHF
TRBJ2-1	TRBV3-1/TRBV3-2	TRBD1	-	TGTGCCAGCAGCCAAGATCTGGGGGACAGGGAGTTTTACAATGAGCAGTTCTTC	CASSQDLGDREFYNEQFF
TRBJ2-7	TRBV28	TRBD2	-	TGTGCCAGCAGTTACCGACTAGCGGGGCTCTACGAGCAGTACTTC	CASSYRLAGLYEQYF
TRBJ1-5	TRBV11-2	-	-	TGTGCCAGCAGATATCAACAGGACCGGGATCAGCCCCAGCATTTT	CASRYQQDRDQPQHF
TRBJ1-1	TRBV7-8	-	-	TGTGCCAGCAGCTCCGCCCTAGACCTTGAAGCTTTCTTT	CASSSALDLEAFF
TRBJ1-2	TRBV10-1	-	-	TGCGCCAGCAGTGAAGGAACAGCCTATGGCTACACCTTC	CASSEGTAYGYTF
TRBJ2-7	TRBV6-5	-	-	TGTGCCAGCACGAAGACAGGCTCCTACGAGCAGTACTTC	CASTKTGSYEQYF
TRBJ2-6	TRBV5-1	-	-	TGCGCCAGCAGCGAACAGGGTCCTGGGGCCAACGTCCTGACTTTC	CASSEQGPGANVLTF
TRBJ1-5	TRBV28	-	once	TGTGCCAGCAGTTTCAGGGGTAACGCCCAGCATTTT	CASSFRGNAQHF
TRBJ1-5	TRBV6-5	-	once	TGTGCCAGCAGTCCGGCGGGGGTGCTCAATCAGCCCCAGCATTTT	CASSPAGVLNQPQHF
TRBJ2-3	TRBV27	TRBD2	-	TGTGCCAGCAGTCAGGGACTAGCGGCAGATACGCAGTATTTT	CASSQGLAADTQYF
TRBJ1-2	TRBV29-1	TRBD1	-	TGCAGCGTTGATTGGACAGGAGGAGGCACCTTC	CSVDWTGGGTF
TRBJ2-7	TRBV14	-	-	TGTGCCAGCAGCCAAGTTGCGCGGGCGGGCGAGCAGTACTTC	CASSQVARAGEQYF
TRBJ1-1	TRBV28	TRBD1	-	TGTGCCAGCAGCCCGCCCGGACAGGGGAGGATTGGGTCGTTT	CASSPPGQGRIGSF
TRBJ2-1	TRBV13	TRBD2	-	TGTGCCAGCAGCTTAGGACTAGCGGGGTCCTACAATGAGCAGTTCTTC	CASSLGLAGSYNEQFF
TRBJ1-1	TRBV6-5	TRBD1	-	TGTGCCAGCAGCGGACAGGGGGTTGAAGCTTTCTTT	CASSGQGVEAFF
TRBJ1-1	TRBV28	-	-	TGTGCCAGCAGTATCCGAACAGGGTCCAGCACTGAAGCTTTCTTT	CASSIRTGSSTEAFF
TRBJ1-1	TRBV29-1	-	-	TGCAGCGTTGACAAGGGGATAAACACTGAAGCTTTCTTT	CSVDKGINTEAFF
TRBJ2-1	TRBV5-1	TRBD1	-	TGCGCCAGCAGCTCGGGACAGGGGCCCGGATTGAACAACCAGTTCTTC	CASSSGQGPGLNNQFF
TRBJ2-7	TRBV15	TRBD1	once	TGTGCCACCAGCAAGGACAGGGGAAGGTACGAGCAGTACTTC	CATSKDRGRYEQYF
TRBJ2-7	TRBV27	-	-	TGTGCCAGCAGTTTACGGGCAGGGGGGAGATCCTACGAGCAGTACTTC	CASSLRAGGRSYEQYF
TRBJ1-5	TRBV30	TRBD1	-	TGTGCCTGGAGTTCCGGGACAGGGGGCAATCAGCCCCAGCATTTT	CAWSSGTGGNQPQHF
TRBJ2-7	TRBV2	-	-	TGTGCCAGCATGTTAGAGACAGGTCTTCCCGAGCAGTACTTC	CASMLETGLPEQYF
TRBJ1-1	TRBV12-3/TRBV12-4	-	-	TGTGCCAGCAGTCCACGACAGAACACTGAAGCTTTCTTT	CASSPRQNTEAFF
TRBJ1-2	TRBV28	-	-	TGTCCACCGATTCAGGGTGAGGCCTACTATGGCTACACCTTC	CPPIQGEAYYGYTF
TRBJ2-5	TRBV5-6	TRBD2	once	TGTGCCAGCAGCTTGGTTGGCGGGAGCGTGCGAGAGACCCAGTACTTC	CASSLVGGSVRETQYF
TRBJ1-2	TRBV10-2	-	-	TGCGCCAGCAGTGAGGGCGTCGGGTACGGCTACACCTTC	CASSEGVGYGYTF
TRBJ1-2	TRBV7-8	-	-	TGTGCCAGCAGACGAGACAGGACAACCTATGGCTACACCTTC	CASRRDRTTYGYTF
TRBJ1-4	TRBV18	TRBD1	-	TGTGCCAGCTCAGGGACAGGGGACGGTGAAAAACTGTTTTTT	CASSGTGDGEKLFF